This record concerns one T cell receptor (beta chain) sequence. The antigen remains unidentified. The CDR3 consists of 14 residues. Germline assignment: CDR1 SGHRS and CDR2 YFSETQ. V lost 1 base, J lost 4 bases, and 11 bases lay in between. These data originate in a study of shared clonotypes between healthy human individuals. Study conclusions and caveats: Naive CD4 clonotypes overlapped across several donors at approximately 4.5%.

Nashville, Tennessee was home to all donors, who were Caucasian adults. Method: immunoSEQ multiplex PCR; TCRdb's copy keeps in-frame clones and lacks some. The sample shows some 690,000 clones, around 90% of them seen only once. This TCR derives from a man younger than 30 in good health. Some clones in this sample may be carry-over from other donors' samples. The chain has TRBV5-1 and TRBJ1-1, with D possibly being TRBD1 (5 bases). The sequencing sample was made of memory CD8+ T cells from PBMCs. Subset denoted: CD45RO+ cells pooled with CCR7-negative TemRA cells. CDR3 bases: TGCGCCAGCAGCTTGAGGGGCCTGAGCACTGAAGCTTTCTTT. This encodes CASSLRGLSTEAFF.